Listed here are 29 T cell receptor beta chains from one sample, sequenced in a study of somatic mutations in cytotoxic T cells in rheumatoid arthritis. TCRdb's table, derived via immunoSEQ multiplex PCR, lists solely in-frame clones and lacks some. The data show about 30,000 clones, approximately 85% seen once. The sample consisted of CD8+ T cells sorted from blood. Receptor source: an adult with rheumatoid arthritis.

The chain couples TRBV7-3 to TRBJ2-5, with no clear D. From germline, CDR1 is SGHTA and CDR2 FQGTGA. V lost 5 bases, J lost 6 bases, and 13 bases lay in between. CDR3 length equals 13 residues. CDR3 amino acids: CASSPSRRQTQYF. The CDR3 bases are TGTGCCAGCAGCCCCTCTAGACGTCAGACCCAGTACTTC.

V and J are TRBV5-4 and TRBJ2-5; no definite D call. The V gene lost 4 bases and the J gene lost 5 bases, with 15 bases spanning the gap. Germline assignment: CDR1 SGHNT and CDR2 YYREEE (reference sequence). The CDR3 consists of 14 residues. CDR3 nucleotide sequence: TGTGCCAGCAGCGACCGGATGGTAACGGAGACCCAGTACTTC. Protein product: CASSDRMVTETQYF.

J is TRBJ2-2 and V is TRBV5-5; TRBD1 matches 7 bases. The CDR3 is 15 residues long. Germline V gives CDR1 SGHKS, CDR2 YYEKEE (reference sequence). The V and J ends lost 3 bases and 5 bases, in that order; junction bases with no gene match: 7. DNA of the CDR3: TGTGCCAGCAGCTCGGGGACAGAGTTAACCGGGGAGCTGTTTTTT. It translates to CASSSGTELTGELFF.

The CDR3 is CASFGGTASTDTQYF. For the CDR3, the DNA is TGCGCCAGCTTTGGGGGGACAGCTAGCACAGATACGCAGTATTTT. This rearrangement joins TRBV5-1 to TRBJ2-3; D may be TRBD1 (7 bases). This CDR3 is 15 amino acids long. Germline V gives CDR1 SGHRS, CDR2 YFSETQ. Trimming removed 7 bases at V and 0 bases at J, with 15 bases between.

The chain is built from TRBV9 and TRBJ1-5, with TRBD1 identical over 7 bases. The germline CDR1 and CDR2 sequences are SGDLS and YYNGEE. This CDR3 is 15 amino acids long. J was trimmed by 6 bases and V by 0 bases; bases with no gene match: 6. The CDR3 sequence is CASSVEGALGQPQHF. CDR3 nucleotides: TGTGCCAGCAGCGTAGAGGGGGCGCTCGGTCAGCCCCAGCATTTT.

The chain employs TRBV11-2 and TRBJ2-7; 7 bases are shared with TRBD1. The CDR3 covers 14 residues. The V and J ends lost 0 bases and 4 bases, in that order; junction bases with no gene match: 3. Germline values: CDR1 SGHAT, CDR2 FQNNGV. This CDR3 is CASSLDRRGYEQYF. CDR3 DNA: TGTGCCAGCAGCTTAGACCGCAGGGGGTACGAGCAGTACTTC.

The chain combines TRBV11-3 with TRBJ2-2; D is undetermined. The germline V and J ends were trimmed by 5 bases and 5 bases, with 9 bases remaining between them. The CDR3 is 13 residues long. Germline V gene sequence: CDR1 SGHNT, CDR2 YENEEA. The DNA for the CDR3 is TGTGCCAGCAGCATCCCAGGAACCGGGGAGCTGTTTTTT. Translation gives CASSIPGTGELFF.

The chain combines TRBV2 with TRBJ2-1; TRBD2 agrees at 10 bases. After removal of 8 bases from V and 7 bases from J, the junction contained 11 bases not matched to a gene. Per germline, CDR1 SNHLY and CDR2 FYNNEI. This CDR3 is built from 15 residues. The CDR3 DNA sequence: TGTGCCAGCGAGGCCGGGACTAGCGTATTTAATGAGCAGTTCTTC. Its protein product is CASEAGTSVFNEQFF. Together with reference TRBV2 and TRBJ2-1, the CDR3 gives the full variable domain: EPEVTQTPSHQVTQMGQEVILRCVPISNHLYFYWYRQILGQKVEFLVSFYNNEISEKSEIFDDQFSVERPDGSNFTLKIRSTKLEDSAMYFCASEAGTSVFNEQFFGPGTRLTVL.

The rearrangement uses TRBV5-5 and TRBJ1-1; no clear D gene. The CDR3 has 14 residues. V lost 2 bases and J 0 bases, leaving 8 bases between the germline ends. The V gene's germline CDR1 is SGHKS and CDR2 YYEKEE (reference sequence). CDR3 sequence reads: CASSFKALNTEAFF. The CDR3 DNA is TGTGCCAGCAGCTTCAAGGCCTTGAACACTGAAGCTTTCTTT.

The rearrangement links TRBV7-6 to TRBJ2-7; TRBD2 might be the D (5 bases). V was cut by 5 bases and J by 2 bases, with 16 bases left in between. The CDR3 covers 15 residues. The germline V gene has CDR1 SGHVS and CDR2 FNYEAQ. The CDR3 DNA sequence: TGTGCCAGCAGCCCCCTGAGGCTAGCCCCCTACGAGCAGTACTTC. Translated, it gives CASSPLRLAPYEQYF.

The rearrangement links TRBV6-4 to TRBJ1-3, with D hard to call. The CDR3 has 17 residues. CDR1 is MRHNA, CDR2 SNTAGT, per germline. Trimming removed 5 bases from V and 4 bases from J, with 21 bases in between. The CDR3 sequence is CASSSSIINRSGNTIYF. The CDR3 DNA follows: TGTGCCAGCAGTAGCTCGATAATAAACAGAAGCGGAAACACCATATATTTT.

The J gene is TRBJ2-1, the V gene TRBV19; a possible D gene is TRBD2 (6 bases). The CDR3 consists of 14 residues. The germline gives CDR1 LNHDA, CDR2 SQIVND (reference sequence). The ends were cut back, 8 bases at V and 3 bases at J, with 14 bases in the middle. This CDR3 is CASSRDSGYNEQFF. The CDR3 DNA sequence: TGTGCCAGTTCTCGGGATAGCGGCTACAATGAGCAGTTCTTC.

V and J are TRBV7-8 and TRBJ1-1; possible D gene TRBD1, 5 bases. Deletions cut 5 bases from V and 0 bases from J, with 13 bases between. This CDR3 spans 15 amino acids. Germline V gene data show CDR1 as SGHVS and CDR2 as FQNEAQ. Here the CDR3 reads CASSPGVGVNTEAFF. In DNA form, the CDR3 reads TGTGCCAGCAGCCCCGGGGTGGGGGTGAACACTGAAGCTTTCTTT.

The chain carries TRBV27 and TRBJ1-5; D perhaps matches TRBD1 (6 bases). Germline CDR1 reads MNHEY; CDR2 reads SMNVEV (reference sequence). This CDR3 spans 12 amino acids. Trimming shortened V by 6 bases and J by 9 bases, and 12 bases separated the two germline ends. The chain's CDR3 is CASSRRGGPQHF. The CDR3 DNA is TGTGCCAGCAGCCGGAGAGGGGGGCCCCAGCATTTT.

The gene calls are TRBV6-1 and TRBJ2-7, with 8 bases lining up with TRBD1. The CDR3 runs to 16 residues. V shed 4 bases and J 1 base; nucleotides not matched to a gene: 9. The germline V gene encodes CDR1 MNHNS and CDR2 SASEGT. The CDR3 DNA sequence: TGTGCCAGCAGTGGGACGACAGGGGTCTTTTCCTACGAGCAGTACTTC. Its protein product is CASSGTTGVFSYEQYF.

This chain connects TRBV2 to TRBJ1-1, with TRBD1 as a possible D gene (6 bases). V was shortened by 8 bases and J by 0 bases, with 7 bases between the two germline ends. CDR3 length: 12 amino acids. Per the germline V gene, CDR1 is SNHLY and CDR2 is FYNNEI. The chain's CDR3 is CASGQMNTEAFF. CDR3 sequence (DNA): TGTGCCAGCGGACAGATGAACACTGAAGCTTTCTTT.

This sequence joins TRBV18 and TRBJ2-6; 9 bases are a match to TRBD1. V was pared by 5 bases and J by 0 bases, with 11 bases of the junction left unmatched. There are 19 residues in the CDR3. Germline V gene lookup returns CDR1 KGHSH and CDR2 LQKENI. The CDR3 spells CASSAPGQGTDSGANVLTF. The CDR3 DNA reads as TGTGCCAGCTCAGCGCCGGGACAGGGAACAGACTCTGGGGCCAACGTCCTGACTTTC.

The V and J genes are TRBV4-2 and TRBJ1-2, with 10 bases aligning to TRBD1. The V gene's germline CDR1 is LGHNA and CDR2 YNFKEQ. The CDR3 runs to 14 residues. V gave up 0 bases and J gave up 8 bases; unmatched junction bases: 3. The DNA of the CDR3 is TGTGCCAGCAGCCAAGACGGGACAGGGGCCGGCTACACCTTC. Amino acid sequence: CASSQDGTGAGYTF.

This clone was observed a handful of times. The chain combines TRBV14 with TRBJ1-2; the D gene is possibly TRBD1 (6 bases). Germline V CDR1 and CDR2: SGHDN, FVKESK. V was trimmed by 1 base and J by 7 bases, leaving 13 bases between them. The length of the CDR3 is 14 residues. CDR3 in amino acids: CASSQGSGAGGYTF. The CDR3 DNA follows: TGTGCCAGCAGCCAAGGATCAGGGGCTGGTGGCTACACCTTC.

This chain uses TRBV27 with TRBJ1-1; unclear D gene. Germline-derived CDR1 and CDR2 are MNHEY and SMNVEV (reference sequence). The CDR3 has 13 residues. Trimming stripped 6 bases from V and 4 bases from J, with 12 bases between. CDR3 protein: CASRGFVSTEAFF. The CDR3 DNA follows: TGTGCCAGCAGGGGGTTCGTTTCCACTGAAGCTTTCTTT.

CDR3 in DNA: TGTGCCAGTAGTCCGGGACAGGGGTTCGGCTACACCTTC. Protein: CASSPGQGFGYTF. This chain links TRBV19 with TRBJ1-2, with 10 bases that match TRBD1. CDR1 LNHDA and CDR2 SQIVND come from the germline V gene (reference sequence). The length of the CDR3 is 13 residues. V shed 5 bases and J 8 bases; nucleotides not matched to a gene: 5.

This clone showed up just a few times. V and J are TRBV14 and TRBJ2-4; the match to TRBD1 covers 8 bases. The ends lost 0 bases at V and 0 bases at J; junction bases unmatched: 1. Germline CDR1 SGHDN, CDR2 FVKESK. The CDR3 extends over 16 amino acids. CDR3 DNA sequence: TGTGCCAGCAGCCAAGACACAGGGGGAGCCAAAAACATTCAGTACTTC. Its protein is CASSQDTGGAKNIQYF.

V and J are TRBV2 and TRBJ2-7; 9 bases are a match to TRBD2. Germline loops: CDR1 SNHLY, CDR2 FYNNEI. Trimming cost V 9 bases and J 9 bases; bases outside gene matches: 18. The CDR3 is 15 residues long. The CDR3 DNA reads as TGTGCCAGGAACGATCAGCGGGGGGAAGTTGCAGCGCAGTACTTC. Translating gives CARNDQRGEVAAQYF.

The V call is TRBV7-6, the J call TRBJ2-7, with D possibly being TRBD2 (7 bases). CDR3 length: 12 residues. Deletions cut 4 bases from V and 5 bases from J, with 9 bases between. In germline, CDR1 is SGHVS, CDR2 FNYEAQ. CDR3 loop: CASSWGGHEQYF. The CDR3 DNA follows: TGTGCCAGCAGCTGGGGGGGCCACGAGCAGTACTTC.

The DNA of the CDR3 is TGTGCCAGCACTAAGGGACTAGCGGGGCCCTACGAGCAGTACTTC. It yields the protein CASTKGLAGPYEQYF. The chain uses TRBV28 and TRBJ2-7, with 13 nucleotides matching TRBD2. Germline CDR1 reads MDHEN; CDR2 reads SYDVKM. J gave up 2 bases and V 7 bases, and 5 bases lay outside the gene matches. This CDR3 is 15 amino acids long.

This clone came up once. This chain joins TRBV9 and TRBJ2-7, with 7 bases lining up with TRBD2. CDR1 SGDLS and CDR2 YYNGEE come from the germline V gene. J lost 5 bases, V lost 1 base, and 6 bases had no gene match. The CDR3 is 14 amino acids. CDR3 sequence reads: CASSVSGGYHEQYF. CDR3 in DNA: TGTGCCAGCAGCGTATCGGGGGGATACCACGAGCAGTACTTC.

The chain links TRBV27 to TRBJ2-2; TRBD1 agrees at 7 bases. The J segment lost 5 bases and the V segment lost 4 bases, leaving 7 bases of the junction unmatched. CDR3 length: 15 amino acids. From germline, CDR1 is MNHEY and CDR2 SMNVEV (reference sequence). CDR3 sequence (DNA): TGTGCCAGCAGTTACTCCGGGACAGTTACCGGGGAGCTGTTTTTT. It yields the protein CASSYSGTVTGELFF.

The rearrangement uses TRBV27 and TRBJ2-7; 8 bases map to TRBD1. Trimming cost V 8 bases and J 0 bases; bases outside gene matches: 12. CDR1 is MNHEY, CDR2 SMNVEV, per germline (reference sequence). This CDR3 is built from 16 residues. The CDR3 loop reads CASGQGLGPNSYEQYF. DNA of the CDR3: TGTGCCAGCGGACAGGGACTGGGCCCGAACTCCTACGAGCAGTACTTC.

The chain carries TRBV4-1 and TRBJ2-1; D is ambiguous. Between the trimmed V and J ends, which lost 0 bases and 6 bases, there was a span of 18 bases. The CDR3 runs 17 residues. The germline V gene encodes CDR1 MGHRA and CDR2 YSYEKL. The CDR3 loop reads CASSQDHAGYYPNEQFF. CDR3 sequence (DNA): TGCGCCAGCAGCCAAGACCATGCCGGCTATTACCCCAATGAGCAGTTCTTC.